This T cell receptor beta chain derives from a study of T-cell reconstitution after alpha-beta-depleted transplantation in children. Unique molecular identifiers were used in preparing the TCRbeta library. TCRdb re-called the PCR reads with MiXCR, one entry per CDR3 protein. The table shows about 72,000 distinct CDR3 sequences, with around 6.6% occurring only once. This clonotype occurred many times. The TCR was taken from a human donor who donated a stem cell graft to a child with acute lymphoblastic leukemia. The sequencing here drew on PBMCs from the stem cell graft donor, taken from the stem cell graft.

CDR3 sequence reads: CAIRISGGAGGGTDTQYF. CDR3 sequence (DNA): TGTGCCATCAGAATTTCGGGGGGAGCGGGGGGTGGCACAGATACGCAGTATTTT. The chain has TRBV10-3 and TRBJ2-3; 9 nucleotides match TRBD2. This CDR3 is built from 18 residues. The V gene's germline CDR1 is ENHRY and CDR2 SYGVKD. J lost 1 base, V lost 6 bases, and 14 bases had no gene match.